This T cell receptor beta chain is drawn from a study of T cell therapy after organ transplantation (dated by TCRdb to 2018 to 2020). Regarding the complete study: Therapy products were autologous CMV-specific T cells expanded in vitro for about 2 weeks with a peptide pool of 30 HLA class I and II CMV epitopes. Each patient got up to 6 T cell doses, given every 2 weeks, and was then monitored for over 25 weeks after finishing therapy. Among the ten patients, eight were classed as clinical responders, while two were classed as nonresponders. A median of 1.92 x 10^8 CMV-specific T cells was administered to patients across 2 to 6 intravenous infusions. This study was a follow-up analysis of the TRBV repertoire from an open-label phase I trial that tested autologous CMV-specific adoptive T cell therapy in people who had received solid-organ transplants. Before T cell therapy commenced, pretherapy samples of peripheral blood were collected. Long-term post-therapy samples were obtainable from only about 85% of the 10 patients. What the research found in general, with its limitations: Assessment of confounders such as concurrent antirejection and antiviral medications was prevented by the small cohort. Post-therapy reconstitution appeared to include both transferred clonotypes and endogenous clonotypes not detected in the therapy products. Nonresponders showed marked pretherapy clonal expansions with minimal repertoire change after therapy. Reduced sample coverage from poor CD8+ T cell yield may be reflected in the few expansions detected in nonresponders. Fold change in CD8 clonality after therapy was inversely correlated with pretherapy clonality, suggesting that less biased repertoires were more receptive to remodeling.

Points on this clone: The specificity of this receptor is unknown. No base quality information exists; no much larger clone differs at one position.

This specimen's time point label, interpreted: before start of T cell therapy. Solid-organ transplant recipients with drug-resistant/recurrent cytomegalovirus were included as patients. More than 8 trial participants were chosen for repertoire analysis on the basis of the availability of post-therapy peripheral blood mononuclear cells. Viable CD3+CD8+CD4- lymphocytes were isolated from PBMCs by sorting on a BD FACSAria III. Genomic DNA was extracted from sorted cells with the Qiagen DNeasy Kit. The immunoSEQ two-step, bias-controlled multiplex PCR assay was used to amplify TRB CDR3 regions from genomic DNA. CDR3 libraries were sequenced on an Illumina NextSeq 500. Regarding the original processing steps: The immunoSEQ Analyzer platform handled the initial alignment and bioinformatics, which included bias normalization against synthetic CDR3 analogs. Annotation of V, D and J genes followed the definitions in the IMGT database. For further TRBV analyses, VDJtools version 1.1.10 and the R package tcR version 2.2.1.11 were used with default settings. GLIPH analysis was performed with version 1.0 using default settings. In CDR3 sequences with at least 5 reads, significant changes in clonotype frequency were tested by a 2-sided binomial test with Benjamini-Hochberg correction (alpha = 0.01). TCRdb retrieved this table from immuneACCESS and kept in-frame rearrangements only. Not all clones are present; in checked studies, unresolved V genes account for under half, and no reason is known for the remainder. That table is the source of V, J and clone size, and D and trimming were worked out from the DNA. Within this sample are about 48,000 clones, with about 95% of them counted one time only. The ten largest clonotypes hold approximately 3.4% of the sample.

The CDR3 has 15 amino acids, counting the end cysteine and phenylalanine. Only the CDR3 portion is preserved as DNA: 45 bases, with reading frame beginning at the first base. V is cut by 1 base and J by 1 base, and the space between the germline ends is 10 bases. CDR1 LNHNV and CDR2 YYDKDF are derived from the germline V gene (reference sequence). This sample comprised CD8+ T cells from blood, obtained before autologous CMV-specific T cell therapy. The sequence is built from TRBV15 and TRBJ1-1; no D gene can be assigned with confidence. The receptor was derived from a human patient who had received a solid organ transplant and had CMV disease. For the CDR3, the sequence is CATSRVGVGNTEAFF. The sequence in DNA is TGTGCCACCAGCAGAGTTGGGGTTGGGAACACTGAAGCTTTCTTT.